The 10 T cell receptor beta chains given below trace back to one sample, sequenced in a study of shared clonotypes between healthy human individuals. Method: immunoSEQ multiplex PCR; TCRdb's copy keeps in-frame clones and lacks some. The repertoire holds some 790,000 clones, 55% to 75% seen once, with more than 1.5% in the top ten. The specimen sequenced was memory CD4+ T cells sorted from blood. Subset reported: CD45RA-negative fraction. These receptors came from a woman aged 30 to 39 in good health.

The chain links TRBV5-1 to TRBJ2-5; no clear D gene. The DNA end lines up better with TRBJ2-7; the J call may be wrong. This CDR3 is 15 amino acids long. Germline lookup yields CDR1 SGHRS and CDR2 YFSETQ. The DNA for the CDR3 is TGCGCCAGCAGCGGAAACCTTGGGATCGCCTACGAGCAGTACTTC. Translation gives CASSGNLGIAYEQYF.

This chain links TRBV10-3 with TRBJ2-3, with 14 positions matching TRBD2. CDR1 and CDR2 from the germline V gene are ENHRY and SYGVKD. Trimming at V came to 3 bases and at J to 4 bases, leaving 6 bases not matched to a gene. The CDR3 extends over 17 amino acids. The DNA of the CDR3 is TGTGCCATCAGTGACCTGGGACTAGCGGGAGACTCAGATACGCAGTATTTT. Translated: CAISDLGLAGDSDTQYF.

CDR3: CASSMIGAGELFF. The CDR3, as DNA: TGTGCCAGTAGTATGATAGGGGCCGGGGAGCTGTTTTTT. The rearrangement joins TRBV19 to TRBJ2-2, with D maybe TRBD1 (5 bases). The CDR3 is 13 residues long. CDR1 LNHDA and CDR2 SQIVND come from the germline V gene (reference sequence). The germline V and J ends were trimmed by 3 bases and 6 bases, with 8 bases remaining between them.

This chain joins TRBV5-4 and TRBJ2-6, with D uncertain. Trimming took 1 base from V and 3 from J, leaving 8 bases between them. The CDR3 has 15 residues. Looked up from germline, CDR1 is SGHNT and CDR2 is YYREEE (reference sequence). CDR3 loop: CASSLLSRGANVLTF. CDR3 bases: TGTGCCAGCAGCTTGTTGTCTCGTGGGGCCAACGTCCTGACTTTC. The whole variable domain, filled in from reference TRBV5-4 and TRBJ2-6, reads ETGVTQSPTHLIKTRGQQVTLRCSSQSGHNTVSWYQQALGQGPQFIFQYYREEENGRGNFPPRFSGLQFPNYSSELNVNALELDDSALYLCASSLLSRGANVLTFGAGSRLTVL.

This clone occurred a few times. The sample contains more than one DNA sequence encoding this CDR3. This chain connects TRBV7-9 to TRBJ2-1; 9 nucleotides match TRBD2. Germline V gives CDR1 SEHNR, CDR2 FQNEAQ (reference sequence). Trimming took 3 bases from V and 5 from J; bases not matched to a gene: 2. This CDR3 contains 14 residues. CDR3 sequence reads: CASSLTSGNNEQFF. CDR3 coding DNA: TGTGCCAGCAGCTTGACTAGCGGAAACAATGAGCAGTTCTTC.

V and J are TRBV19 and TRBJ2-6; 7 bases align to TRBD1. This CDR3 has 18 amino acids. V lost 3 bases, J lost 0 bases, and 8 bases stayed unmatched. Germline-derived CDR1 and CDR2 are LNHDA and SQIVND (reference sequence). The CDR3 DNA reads TGTGCCAGTAGTATTAGTACAGGGGTGGCCTCTGGGGCCAACGTCCTGACTTTC. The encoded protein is CASSISTGVASGANVLTF.

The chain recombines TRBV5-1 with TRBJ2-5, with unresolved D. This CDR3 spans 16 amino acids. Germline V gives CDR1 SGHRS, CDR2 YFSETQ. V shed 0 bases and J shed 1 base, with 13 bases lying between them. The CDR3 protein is CASSLDPNLSQETQYF. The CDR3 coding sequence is TGCGCCAGCAGCTTGGACCCAAACTTATCCCAAGAGACCCAGTACTTC.

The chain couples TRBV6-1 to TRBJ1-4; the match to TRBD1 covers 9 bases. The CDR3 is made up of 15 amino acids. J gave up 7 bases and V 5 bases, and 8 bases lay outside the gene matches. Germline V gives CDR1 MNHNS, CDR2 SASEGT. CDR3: CASSFGQGKGEKLFF. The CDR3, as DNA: TGTGCCAGCAGTTTTGGACAGGGGAAAGGTGAAAAACTGTTTTTT.

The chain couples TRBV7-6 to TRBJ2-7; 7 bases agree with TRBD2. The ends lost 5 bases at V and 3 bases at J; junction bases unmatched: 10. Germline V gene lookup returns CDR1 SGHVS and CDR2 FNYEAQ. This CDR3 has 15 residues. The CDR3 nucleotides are TGTGCCAGCAGCCCCCGGGACTACTCCGACTACGAGCAGTACTTC. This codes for CASSPRDYSDYEQYF.

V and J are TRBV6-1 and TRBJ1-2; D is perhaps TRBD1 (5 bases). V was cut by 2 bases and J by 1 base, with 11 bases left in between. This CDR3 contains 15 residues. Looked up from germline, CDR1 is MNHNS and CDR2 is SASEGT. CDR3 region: CASSEHGASNYGYTF. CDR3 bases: TGTGCCAGCAGTGAACATGGGGCAAGTAACTATGGCTACACCTTC.